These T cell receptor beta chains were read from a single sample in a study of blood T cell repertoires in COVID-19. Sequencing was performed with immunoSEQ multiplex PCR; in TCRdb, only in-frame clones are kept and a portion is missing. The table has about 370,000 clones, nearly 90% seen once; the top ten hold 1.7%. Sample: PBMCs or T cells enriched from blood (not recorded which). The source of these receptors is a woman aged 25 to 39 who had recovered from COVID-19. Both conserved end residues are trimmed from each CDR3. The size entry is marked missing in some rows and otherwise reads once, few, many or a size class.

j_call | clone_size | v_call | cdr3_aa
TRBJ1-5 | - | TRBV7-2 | ASSPTGLQPQH
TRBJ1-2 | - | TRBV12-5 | ASASSPGQGVNYGYT
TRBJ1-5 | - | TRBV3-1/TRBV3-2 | ASRALTGRQPQH
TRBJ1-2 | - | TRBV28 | ASSLLVSSGYT
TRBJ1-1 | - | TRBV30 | AWEDRGGTEAF
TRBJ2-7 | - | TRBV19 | ASSIGTSGGMSEQY
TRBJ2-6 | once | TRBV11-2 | ASSSRTGGLSGGANVLT
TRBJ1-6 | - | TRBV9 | ASSVDDVRGTGSPLH
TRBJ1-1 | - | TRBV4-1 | ASSQDIGGRTEAF
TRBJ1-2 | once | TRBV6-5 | ASSYNPKRGYT
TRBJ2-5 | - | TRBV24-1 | ATSENRGQETQY
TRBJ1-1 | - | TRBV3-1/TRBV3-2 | ASSIAAGSYTEAF
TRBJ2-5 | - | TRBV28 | ASSDRTGGAQETQY
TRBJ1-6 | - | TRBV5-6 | ASSSDRGRIYSPLH
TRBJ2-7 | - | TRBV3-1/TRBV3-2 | ASSQEADEQY
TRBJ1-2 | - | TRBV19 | ASSTSDRASFRGYT
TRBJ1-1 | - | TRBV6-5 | ASRADRPENTEAF
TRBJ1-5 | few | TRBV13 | ASSLGQGAQPQH
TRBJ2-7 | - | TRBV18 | ASSPRTSGGTSYEQY
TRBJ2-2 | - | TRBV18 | ASSPLLAEVHGELF
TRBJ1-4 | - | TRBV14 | ASSQVFIGTGNEKLF
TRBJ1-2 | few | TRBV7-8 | ASSLEEGLYGYT
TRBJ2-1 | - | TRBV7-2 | ASSLVAGGRYNEQF
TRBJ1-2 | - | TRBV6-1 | ASSETGGGYGYT
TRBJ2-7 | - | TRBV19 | ASSIDGIGRGLGEQY
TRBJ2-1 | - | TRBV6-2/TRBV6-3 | ASSSWTGAGNEQF
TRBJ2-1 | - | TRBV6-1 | ASSDLMRQYNEQF
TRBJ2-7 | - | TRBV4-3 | ASSHESGTSYEQY
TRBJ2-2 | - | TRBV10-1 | ASSERGLAGELF
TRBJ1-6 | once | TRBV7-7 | ASSRDRNSPLH
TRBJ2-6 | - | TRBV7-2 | ASSPPRGGLSGANVLT
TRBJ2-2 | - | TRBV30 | AWNTAGVRGRNTGELF
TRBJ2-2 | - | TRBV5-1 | ASSWVVAGTGELF
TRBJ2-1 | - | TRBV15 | ATSPTGWYNEQF
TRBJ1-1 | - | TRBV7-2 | ASSLLGQGRAEAF
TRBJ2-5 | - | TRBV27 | ASRSYILETQY
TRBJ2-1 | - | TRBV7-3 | ASHRSGSSYSEQF
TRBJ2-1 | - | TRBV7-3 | ASSLGHSNEQF
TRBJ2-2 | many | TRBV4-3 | ASSQVSYRDTGELF
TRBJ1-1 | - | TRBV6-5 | ASSTGLLAF
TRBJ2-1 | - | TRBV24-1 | ATSDSTSIYNEQF
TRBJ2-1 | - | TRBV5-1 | ASSLLQGRSYNEQF
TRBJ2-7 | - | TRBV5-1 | ASSLDLAPNEQY
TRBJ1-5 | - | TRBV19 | ASRPAQGIRKSNQPQH
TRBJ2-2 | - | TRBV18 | ASSPRVLGANTGELF
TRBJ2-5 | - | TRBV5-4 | ASSLATLAGGLETQY
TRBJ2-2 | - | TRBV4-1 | ASSQAWGRQLY
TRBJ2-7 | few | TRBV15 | ATSREPPLPGTPLTPEQY